One T cell receptor (beta chain) is described in this entry. The target antigen is unknown. The data were taken from a study of shared clonotypes between healthy human individuals. In the study overall: Every donor yielded three CD4 naive, three CD4 memory, two CD8 naive and one CD8 memory plate.

Study observations and caveats: Among the subsets, naive ones generally showed larger estimated richness than memory ones. In this cohort, only blood was sampled, and tissue repertoires likely differ.

V gave up 3 bases and J gave up 2 bases, with 11 bases separating them. In germline, CDR1 is LNHNV, CDR2 YYDKDF (reference sequence). This CDR3 has 14 residues. CD45RO-negative cells were positively selected for CCR7, leaving out terminally differentiated effector memory CD45RA+ cells. The table came from immunoSEQ multiplex PCR; TCRdb's copy has only in-frame clones and leaves some out. Of millions of clones listed, over 85% are singletons. The chain carries TRBV15 and TRBJ2-7; D tentatively reads TRBD1 or TRBD2 (5 bases each). The source material was naive CD8+ T cells sorted from blood. The TCR originated in a young man in good health. This chain's CDR3 is CATSSWDGPYEQYF. The CDR3 DNA reads TGTGCCACCAGCAGCTGGGACGGGCCCTACGAGCAGTACTTC.